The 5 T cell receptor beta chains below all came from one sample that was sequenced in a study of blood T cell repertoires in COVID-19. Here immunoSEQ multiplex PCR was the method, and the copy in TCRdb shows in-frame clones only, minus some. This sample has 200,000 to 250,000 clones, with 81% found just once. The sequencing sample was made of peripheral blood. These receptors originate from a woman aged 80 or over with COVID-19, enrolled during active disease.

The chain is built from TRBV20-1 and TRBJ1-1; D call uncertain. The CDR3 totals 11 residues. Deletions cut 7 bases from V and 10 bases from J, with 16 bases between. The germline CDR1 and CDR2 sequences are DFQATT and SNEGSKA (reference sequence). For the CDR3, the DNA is TGCAGTGTCCGAGGGAAGGCAGGAGCTTTCTTT. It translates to CSVRGKAGAFF.

CDR3 sequence: CASSLGTGLAQGDTQYF. CDR3 bases: TGCGCCAGCAGCTTGGGAACGGGACTAGCGCAGGGAGATACGCAGTATTTT. The chain couples TRBV5-1 to TRBJ2-3; 10 bases match TRBD2. The germline CDR1 and CDR2 sequences are SGHRS and YFSETQ. The CDR3 extends over 17 amino acids. The junction had 9 bases not matched to a gene; V was cut back by 0 bases and J by 5 bases.

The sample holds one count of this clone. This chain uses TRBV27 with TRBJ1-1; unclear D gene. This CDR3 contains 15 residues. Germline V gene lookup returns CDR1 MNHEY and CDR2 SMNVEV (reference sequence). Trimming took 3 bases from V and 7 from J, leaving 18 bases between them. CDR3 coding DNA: TGTGCCAGCAGTTTTTTATCGTCCCGCCGGGTTGAAGCTTTCTTT. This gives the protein CASSFLSSRRVEAFF.

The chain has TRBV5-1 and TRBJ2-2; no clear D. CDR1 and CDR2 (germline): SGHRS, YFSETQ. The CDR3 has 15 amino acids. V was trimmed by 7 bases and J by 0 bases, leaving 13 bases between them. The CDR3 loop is CASFRGEANTGELFF. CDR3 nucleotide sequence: TGCGCCAGCTTCAGAGGAGAAGCGAACACCGGGGAGCTGTTTTTT.

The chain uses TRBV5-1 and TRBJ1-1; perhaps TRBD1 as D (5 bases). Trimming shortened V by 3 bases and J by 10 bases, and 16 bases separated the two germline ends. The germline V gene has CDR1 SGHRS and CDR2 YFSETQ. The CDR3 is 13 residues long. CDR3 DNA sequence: TGCGCCAGCAGCTCCGGGGGAGCCGGGGGAGCTTTCTTT. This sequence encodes CASSSGGAGGAFF. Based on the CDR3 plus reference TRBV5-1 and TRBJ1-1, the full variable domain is KAGVTQTPRYLIKTRGQQVTLSCSPISGHRSVSWYQQTPGQGLQFLFEYFSETQRNKGNFPGRFSGRQFSNSRSEMNVSTLELGDSALYLCASSSGGAGGAFFGQGTRLTVV.